This is a list of T cell receptor beta chains from one sample in a study of shared clonotypes between healthy human individuals. The data were produced by immunoSEQ multiplex PCR, yet TCRdb's version contains in-frame clones alone and is incomplete. The sample records fewer than 2.5 million clones, 93% being singletons. The sample was naive CD4+ T cells from PBMCs. These receptors were taken from a man aged 18 to 30 in good health. Some clones in this sample may be carry-over from other donors' samples. The CDR3 runs from the conserved cysteine through the conserved F or W.

CDR3: CASSQASTSGRASSYNEQFF; V: TRBV4-2; J: TRBJ2-1
CDR3: CASSPPGSDTQYF; V: TRBV7-3; J: TRBJ2-3
CDR3: CASSGTGGIQPQHF; V: TRBV2; J: TRBJ1-5
CDR3: CSVMVAGANTGELFF; V: TRBV29-1; J: TRBJ2-2
CDR3: CSVGRNTEAFF; V: TRBV29-1; J: TRBJ1-1
CDR3: CASGLGHYNEQFF; V: TRBV12-5; J: TRBJ2-1
CDR3: CASRKPGTGTGGYTF; V: TRBV6-4; J: TRBJ1-2
CDR3: CASSLDHGTGDYEQYF; V: TRBV7-2; J: TRBJ2-7
CDR3: CASSLGSSGSTDTQYF; V: TRBV28; J: TRBJ2-3
CDR3: CASSTTWGVELHNEQFF; V: TRBV19; J: TRBJ2-1
CDR3: CASSPPIAGGPRETQYF; V: TRBV11-2; J: TRBJ2-5